This T cell receptor beta chain was sequenced for a study of cytomegalovirus exposure and HLA in healthy donors. The table came from immunoSEQ multiplex PCR; TCRdb's copy has only in-frame clones and leaves some out. This table has some 65,000 clones, approximately 94% appearing once. The CDR3 has 17 amino acids. Germline V gene data show CDR1 as MGHDK and CDR2 as SYGVNS. V lost 3 bases and J lost 0, with 15 bases in between. This TCR came from a man aged 18 to 30 in good health and CMV-seropositive. The sample was PBMCs. The rearrangement uses TRBV25-1 and TRBJ1-3; possibly TRBD1 for D (6 bases). CDR3 sequence: CASSDKTGYSSGNTIYF. CDR3 coding DNA: TGTGCCAGCAGTGACAAGACAGGTTACAGCTCTGGAAACACCATATATTTT.